The 24 T cell receptor beta chains presented below share a single source sample, sequenced in a study of tumor and adjacent non-tumor tissue in lung cancer. Three rounds of nested PCR, following a modified ARM-PCR protocol, produced the TCRbeta library. TCRdb re-analysed the multiplex PCR reads in MiXCR, keeping a single row per CDR3 protein. In the table there are over 110,000 distinct CDR3 sequences, about 71% of which are singletons. The template was RNA from unsorted bulk tissue. Sample: lung tumor tissue. Every receptor here comes from a man aged 55 to 70 with small cell lung cancer.

This chain uses TRBV11-2 with TRBJ2-5; D remains ambiguous. This CDR3 region has 14 residues. Germline V gene lookup returns CDR1 SGHAT and CDR2 FQNNGV. V was cut by 4 bases and J by 4 bases, with 13 bases left in between. CDR3 coding DNA: TGTGCCAGCAGCTCAGTGTGGGGTATAGAGACCCAGTACTTC. Translating gives CASSSVWGIETQYF.

A note on this clonotype: Since a much larger clone is just one base distant, this may be a read error. The chain links TRBV5-6 to TRBJ1-3; D unclear. Germline CDR1 and CDR2: SGHDT and YYEEEE. V lost 10 bases, J lost 1 base, and 12 bases lay in between. The CDR3 length is 13 residues. Written as DNA, the CDR3 is TGTGCCGATTCTACGGTTTCTGGAAACACCATATATTTT. Translating gives CADSTVSGNTIYF.

Note on this clonotype: The CDR3 carries no conserved terminal phenylalanine or tryptophan, so it likely arises from a read error. The limits of the CDR3 on the DNA are not certain, so only TCRdb's listed CDR3 is given. The rearrangement joins TRBV20-1 to TRBJ2-3; the table's D call TRBD2 went unverified against the DNA. Per the germline V gene, CDR1 is DFQATT and CDR2 is SNEGSKA (reference sequence). Ends included, the CDR3 has 16 residues. The CDR3 spells CSATPGLAGERNTEYS.

The chain carries TRBV6-5 and TRBJ2-7, with D hard to call. The V gene lost 10 bases and the J gene lost 2 bases, with 12 bases spanning the gap. The germline CDR1 and CDR2 sequences are MNHEY and SVGAGI. The CDR3 is 12 residues long. The CDR3 coding sequence is TGTGCCACACACGGCAATACCTACGAGCAGTACTTC. Amino acid sequence: CATHGNTYEQYF.

Only a few counts were recorded for this clonotype. This rearrangement joins TRBV6-1 to TRBJ1-4; the match to TRBD1 covers 7 bases. The germline V gene encodes CDR1 MNHNS and CDR2 SASEGT. The CDR3 has 14 amino acids. The ends lost 4 bases at V and 8 bases at J; junction bases unmatched: 7. Here the CDR3 reads CASSGGRGLEKLFF. For the CDR3, the DNA is TGTGCCAGCAGTGGGGGGAGGGGGCTGGAAAAACTGTTTTTT.

This clonotype was counted once. This clone may be a read error of a much larger clone one base away. The V and J genes are TRBV4-2 and TRBJ2-1, with 9 nucleotides matching TRBD2. V was pared by 0 bases and J by 7 bases, with 13 bases of the junction left unmatched. Germline loops: CDR1 LGHNA, CDR2 YNFKEQ. The CDR3 is made up of 18 amino acids. CDR3 sequence: CASSQDFSSGTSKNEQFF. CDR3 DNA sequence: TGTGCCAGCAGCCAAGATTTCTCTAGCGGGACATCGAAGAATGAGCAGTTCTTC.

Points on this clonotype: A read error may explain this, as a much larger clone is one base away. This chain joins TRBV20-1 and TRBJ1-5, with 9 bases fitting TRBD1. The CDR3 extends over 13 amino acids. The V and J ends lost 6 bases and 7 bases, in that order; junction bases with no gene match: 7. Germline values: CDR1 DFQATT, CDR2 SNEGSKA (reference sequence). The CDR3 protein is CSAWDRAWQPQHF. CDR3 nucleotides: TGCAGTGCGTGGGACAGGGCATGGCAGCCCCAGCATTTT.

The genes are TRBV7-8 and TRBJ2-5, with D perhaps TRBD2 (6 bases). The germline V gene encodes CDR1 SGHVS and CDR2 FQNEAQ. V was trimmed by 6 bases and J by 5 bases, leaving 16 bases between them. The CDR3 covers 14 residues. CDR3 sequence reads: CASSTGPGVETQYF. CDR3 DNA: TGTGCCAGCAGTACCGGGCCGGGGGTGGAGACCCAGTACTTC.

The chain recombines TRBV5-1 with TRBJ1-2; D is unclear. CDR1 is SGHRS and CDR2 is YFSETQ in the germline V gene. This CDR3 region has 15 residues. Trimming stripped 0 bases from V and 2 bases from J, with 11 bases between. The chain's CDR3 is CASSLGRTGNYGYTF. The CDR3 DNA sequence: TGCGCCAGCAGCTTGGGTAGGACGGGCAACTATGGCTACACCTTC.

This clonotype was seen just once. It may be a read error: a sequence one base away is much more abundant. No conserved phenylalanine or tryptophan ends this CDR3, so it is likely a read error. This chain links TRBV20-1 with TRBJ2-5; 9 bases agree with TRBD2. Trimming at V came to 0 bases and at J to 3 bases, leaving 5 bases not matched to a gene. The CDR3 sequence is 15 residues long. Germline CDR1 is DFQATT and CDR2 is SNEGSKA (reference sequence). CDR3 nucleotides: TGCAGTGCTAGAGATATAGCGGGAGTAGAAGAGACCCAGTACTTA. The encoded protein is CSARDIAGVEETQYL.

Note on this clonotype: A read error may produce the germline difference seen at one junction end. The rearrangement joins TRBV11-2 to TRBJ1-3; no clear D gene. The length of the CDR3 is 15 residues. Germline CDR1 is SGHAT and CDR2 is FQNNGV. CDR3 protein: CASSFQLYSGNIIYF. The CDR3 nucleotides are TGTGCTAGCAGCTTCCAACTATACTCTGGAAACATCATATATTTT.

Of note for this clonotype: One base away lies a much larger clone, so this may be a sequencing read error. V is TRBV28 and J is TRBJ2-7; 11 bases match TRBD1. Germline values: CDR1 MDHEN, CDR2 SYDVKM. Trimming at V came to 9 bases and at J to 12 bases, leaving 16 bases not matched to a gene. The CDR3 runs 14 residues. CDR3 region: CARTTGTGGLFRYF. In DNA form, the CDR3 reads TGTGCCAGGACCACAGGGACAGGGGGACTTTTTAGGTACTTC.

This clonotype has just one count. This may stem from a read error, because a much larger clone lies one nucleotide away. The V and J genes are TRBV12-3 or TRBV12-4 and TRBJ2-7; TRBD1 might be the D (5 bases). This CDR3 spans 14 amino acids. The CDR3 loop is CANSLGLPPYEQYF. CDR3 coding DNA: TGTGCCAACAGTTTGGGGCTGCCCCCCTACGAGCAGTACTTC.

The CDR3 sequence: CNAITSGTYNEQFF. Here the CDR3 DNA reads TGCAATGCGATTACTAGCGGGACTTACAATGAGCAGTTCTTC. The J gene is TRBJ2-1, the V gene TRBV20-1; 10 nucleotides match TRBD2. The germline V gene encodes CDR1 DFQATT and CDR2 SNEGSKA (reference sequence). CDR3 size: 14 residues.

As for this clonotype: This clone may be a read error of a much larger clone one base away. The chain links TRBV6-1 to TRBJ2-6; D call uncertain. Germline lookup yields CDR1 MNHNS and CDR2 SASEGT. There are 15 residues in the CDR3. The CDR3 DNA reads as TGTGTCAGCAGCCAGTACGTCTCTGGGGCCAACGTCCTGACTTTC. It specifies CVSSQYVSGANVLTF.

As regards this clonotype: At one boundary the junction diverges from the germline segment, which might be a read error. V usage is TRBV20-1 and J usage is TRBJ2-3, with D possibly called TRBD1 or TRBD2 (5 bases each). The CDR3 has 14 amino acids. CDR1 is DFQATT and CDR2 is SNEGSKA in the germline V gene (reference sequence). The CDR3 loop is CNLTEHRGADTQYF. The CDR3 DNA reads as TGCAACCTAACAGAGCATCGAGGGGCAGATACACAGTATTTT.

This clonotype was seen at least ten times. The V call is TRBV11-2, the J call TRBJ2-5; the D gene is possibly TRBD1 (7 bases). Germline CDR1 SGHAT, CDR2 FQNNGV. V lost 5 bases, J lost 1 base, and 20 bases lay in between. The CDR3 is 17 amino acids. The CDR3 loop is CASSRTGGIPPQETQYF. In DNA, the CDR3 is TGTGCCAGCAGCAGGACAGGAGGGATACCCCCCCAAGAGACCCAGTACTTC.

This clonotype was observed a handful of times. The rearrangement links TRBV28 to TRBJ2-7; maybe TRBD1 (6 bases). The CDR3 contains 15 residues. Germline lookup yields CDR1 MDHEN and CDR2 SYDVKM. The germline V and J ends were trimmed by 4 bases and 2 bases, with 15 bases remaining between them. The CDR3 DNA reads as TGTGCCAGCAGTTATATAGGAAGGACAGCCTACGAGCAGTACTTC. It codes for CASSYIGRTAYEQYF.

The gene calls are TRBV29-1 and TRBJ1-3; D is ambiguous. Germline V lookup: CDR1 SQVTM, CDR2 ANQGSEA. The CDR3 has 14 amino acids. Trimming took off 8 bases at V and 3 bases at J, with 17 bases between the two ends. The CDR3 DNA is TGCAGCATTGTTTGGGTGATGGGTGGAAACACCATATATTTT. Amino acid sequence: CSIVWVMGGNTIYF.

The chain is built from TRBV20-1 and TRBJ2-3; 14 bases align to TRBD2. Germline V gives CDR1 DFQATT, CDR2 SNEGSKA (reference sequence). Trimming took 5 bases from V and 3 from J; bases not matched to a gene: 4. The CDR3 sequence is 15 residues long. CDR3 DNA sequence: TGCAGTGCTCCGACTAGCGGGAGGGGGACAGATACGCAGTATTTT. Translated: CSAPTSGRGTDTQYF.

This rearrangement joins TRBV6-5 to TRBJ1-3; D is possibly TRBD1 (5 bases). The V gene's germline CDR1 is MNHEY and CDR2 SVGAGI. V lost 2 bases and J 0 bases, leaving 17 bases between the germline ends. The CDR3 length is 18 residues. The DNA of the CDR3 is TGTGCCAGCAGTTACGGGGTGGCAGGGCCTAGCTCTGGAAACACCATATATTTT. Translated, it gives CASSYGVAGPSSGNTIYF.

Regarding this clonotype: This may be a read error: a much more frequent sequence differs by one nucleotide. This chain uses TRBV20-1 with TRBJ2-5; TRBD2 matches at 8 bases. Germline V gives CDR1 DFQATT, CDR2 SNEGSKA (reference sequence). The CDR3 totals 13 residues. The CDR3 DNA follows: TGCAGTGCTAGGGTTAGCGGGATTGAGATCCAGTACTTC. It encodes CSARVSGIEIQYF.

This clonotype was recorded once. Because the CDR3 is missing its conserved closing phenylalanine or tryptophan, this is likely a read error. This chain uses TRBV6-1 with TRBJ1-2; D remains unclear. Germline-derived CDR1 and CDR2 are MNHNS and SASEGT. CDR3 length equals 13 residues. The CDR3 reads CVSCEAAPSGYTV. The DNA for the CDR3 is TGTGTCAGCTGTGAAGCGGCCCCAAGTGGCTACACCGTC.

In regard to this clonotype: The conserved phenylalanine or tryptophan is not found at the CDR3 terminus, so this likely reflects a read error. This chain joins TRBV12-3 or TRBV12-4 and TRBJ2-5; D is perhaps TRBD1 (5 bases). CDR3 length: 14 residues. V gave up 3 bases and J gave up 5 bases, with 13 bases separating them. CDR3 protein: CASSFWTLHETQYV. In DNA form, the CDR3 reads TGTGCCAGCAGTTTTTGGACACTCCACGAGACCCAGTACGTC.